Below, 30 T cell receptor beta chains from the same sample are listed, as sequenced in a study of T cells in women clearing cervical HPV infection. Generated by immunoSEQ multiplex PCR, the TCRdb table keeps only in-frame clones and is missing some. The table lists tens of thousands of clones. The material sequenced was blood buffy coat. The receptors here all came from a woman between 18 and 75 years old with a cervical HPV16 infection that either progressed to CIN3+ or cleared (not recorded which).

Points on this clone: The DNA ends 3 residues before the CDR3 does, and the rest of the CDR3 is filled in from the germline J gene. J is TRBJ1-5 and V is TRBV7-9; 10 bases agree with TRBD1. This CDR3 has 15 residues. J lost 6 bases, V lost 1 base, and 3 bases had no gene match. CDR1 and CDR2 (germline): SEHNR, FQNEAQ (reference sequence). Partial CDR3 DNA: TGTGCCAGCAGCTTAGGACAGGGGGCAGGTCAGCCC. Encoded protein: CASSLGQGAGQP. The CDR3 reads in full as CASSLGQGAGQPQHF.

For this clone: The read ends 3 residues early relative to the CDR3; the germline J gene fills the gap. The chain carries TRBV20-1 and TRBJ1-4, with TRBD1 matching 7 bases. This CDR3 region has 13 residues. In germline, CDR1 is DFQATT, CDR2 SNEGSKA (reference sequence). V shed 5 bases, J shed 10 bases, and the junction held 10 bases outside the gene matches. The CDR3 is CSASGGNLRKLFF. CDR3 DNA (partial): TGCAGTGCTTCAGGGGGTAATTTGCGAAAA.

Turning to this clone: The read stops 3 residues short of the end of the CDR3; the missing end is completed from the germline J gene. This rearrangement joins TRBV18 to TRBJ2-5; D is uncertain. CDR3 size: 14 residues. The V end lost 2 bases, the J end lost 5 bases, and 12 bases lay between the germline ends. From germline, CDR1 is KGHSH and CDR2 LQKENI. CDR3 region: CASSPRATYETQYF. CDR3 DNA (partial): TGTGCCAGCTCACCAAGGGCGACATACGAGACC. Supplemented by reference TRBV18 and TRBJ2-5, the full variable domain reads NAGVMQNPRHLVRRRGQEARLRCSPMKGHSHVYWYRQLPEEGLKFMVYLQKENIIDESGMPKERFSAEFPKEGPSILRIQQVVRGDSAAYFCASSPRATYETQYFGPGTRLLVL.

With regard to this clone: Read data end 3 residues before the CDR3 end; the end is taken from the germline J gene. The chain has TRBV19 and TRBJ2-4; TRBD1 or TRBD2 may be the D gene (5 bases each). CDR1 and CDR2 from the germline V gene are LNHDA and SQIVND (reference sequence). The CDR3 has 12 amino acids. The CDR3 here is CASSGQGDGQYF. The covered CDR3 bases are TGTGCCAGTAGCGGGCAGGGAGATGGT.

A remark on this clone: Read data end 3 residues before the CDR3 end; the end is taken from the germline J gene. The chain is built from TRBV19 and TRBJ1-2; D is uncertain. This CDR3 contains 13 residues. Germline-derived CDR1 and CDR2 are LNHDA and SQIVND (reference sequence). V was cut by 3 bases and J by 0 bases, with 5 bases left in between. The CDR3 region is CASSMTTNYGYTF. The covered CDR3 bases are TGTGCCAGTAGTATGACAACTAACTATGGC.

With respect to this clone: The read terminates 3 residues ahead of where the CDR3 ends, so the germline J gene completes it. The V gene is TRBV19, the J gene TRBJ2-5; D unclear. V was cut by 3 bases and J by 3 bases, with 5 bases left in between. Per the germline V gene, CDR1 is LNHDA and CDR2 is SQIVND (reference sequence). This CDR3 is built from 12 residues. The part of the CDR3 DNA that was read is TGTGCCAGTAGTATTAGGGAAGAGACC. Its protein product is CASSIREET. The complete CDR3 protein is CASSIREETQYF.

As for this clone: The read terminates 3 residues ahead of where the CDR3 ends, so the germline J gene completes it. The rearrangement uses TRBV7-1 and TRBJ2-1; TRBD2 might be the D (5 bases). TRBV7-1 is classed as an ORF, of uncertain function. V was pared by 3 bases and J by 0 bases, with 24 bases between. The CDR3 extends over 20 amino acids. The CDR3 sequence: CASSSHRLLRGPSSYNEQFF. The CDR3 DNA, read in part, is TGTGCCAGCAGCTCCCACCGCCTTCTTCGCGGGCCCAGCTCCTACAATGAG.

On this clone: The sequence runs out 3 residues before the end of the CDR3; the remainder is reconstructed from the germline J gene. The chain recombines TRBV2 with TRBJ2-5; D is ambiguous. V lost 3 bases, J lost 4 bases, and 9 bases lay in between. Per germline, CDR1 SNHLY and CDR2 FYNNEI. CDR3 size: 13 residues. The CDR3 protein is CASSDGLGETQYF. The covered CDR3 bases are TGTGCCAGCAGTGACGGGTTGGGAGAGACC.

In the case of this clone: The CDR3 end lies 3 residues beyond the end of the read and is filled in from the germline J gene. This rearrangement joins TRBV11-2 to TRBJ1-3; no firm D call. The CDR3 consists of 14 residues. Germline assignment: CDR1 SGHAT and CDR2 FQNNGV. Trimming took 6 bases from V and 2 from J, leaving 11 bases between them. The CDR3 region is CASSFTSPGNTIYF. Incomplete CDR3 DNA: TGTGCCAGCAGTTTTACATCCCCTGGAAACACC.

The CDR3 here is CASSASGGNSYEQYF. CDR3 DNA, as far as it was read: TGTGCCAGCAGCGCCAGCGGGGGGAACTCCTACGAG. The chain has TRBV7-2 and TRBJ2-7; 9 nucleotides align to TRBD2. The CDR3 extends 3 residues past the end of the read, so its final part is completed from the germline J gene. CDR1 SGHTA and CDR2 FQGNSA come from the germline V gene. This CDR3 is 15 amino acids long. Trimming at V came to 5 bases and at J to 0 bases, leaving 5 bases not matched to a gene.

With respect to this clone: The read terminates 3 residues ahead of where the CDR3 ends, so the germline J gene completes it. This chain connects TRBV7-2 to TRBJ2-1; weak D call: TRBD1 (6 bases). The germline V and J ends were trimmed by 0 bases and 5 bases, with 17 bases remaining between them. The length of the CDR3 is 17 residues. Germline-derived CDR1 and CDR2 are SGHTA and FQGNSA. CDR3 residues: CASSLARWGRGDNEQFF. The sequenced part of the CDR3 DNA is TGTGCCAGCAGCTTAGCCCGATGGGGGCGCGGCGACAATGAG.

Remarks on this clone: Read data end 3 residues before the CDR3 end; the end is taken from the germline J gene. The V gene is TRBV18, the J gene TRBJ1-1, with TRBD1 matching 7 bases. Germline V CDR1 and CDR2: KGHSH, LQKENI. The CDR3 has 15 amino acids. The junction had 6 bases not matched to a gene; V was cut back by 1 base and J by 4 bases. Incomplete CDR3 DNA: TGTGCCAGCTCACCACTAGGGGACAGTGGCACTGAA. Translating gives CASSPLGDSGTE. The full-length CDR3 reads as CASSPLGDSGTEAFF.

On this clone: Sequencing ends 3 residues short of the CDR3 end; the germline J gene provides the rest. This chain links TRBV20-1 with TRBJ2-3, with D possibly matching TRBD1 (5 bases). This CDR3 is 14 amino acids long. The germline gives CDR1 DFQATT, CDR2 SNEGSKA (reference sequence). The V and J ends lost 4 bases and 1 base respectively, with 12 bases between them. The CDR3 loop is CSATDQGRTDTQYF. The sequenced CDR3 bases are TGCAGTGCTACGGACCAGGGCCGCACAGATACG.

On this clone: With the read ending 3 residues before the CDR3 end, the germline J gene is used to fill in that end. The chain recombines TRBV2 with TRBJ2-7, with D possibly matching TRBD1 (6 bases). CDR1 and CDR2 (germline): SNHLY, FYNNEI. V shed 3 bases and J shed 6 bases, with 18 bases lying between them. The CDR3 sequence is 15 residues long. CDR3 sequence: CASSDTGPSRCEQYF. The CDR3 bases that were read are TGTGCCAGCAGTGATACAGGGCCAAGTCGCTGCGAG.

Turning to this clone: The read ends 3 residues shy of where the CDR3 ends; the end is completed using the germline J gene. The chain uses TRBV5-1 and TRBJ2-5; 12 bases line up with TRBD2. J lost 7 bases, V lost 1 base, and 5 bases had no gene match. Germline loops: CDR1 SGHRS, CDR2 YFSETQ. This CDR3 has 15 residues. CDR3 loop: CASSLRTSGEGTQYF. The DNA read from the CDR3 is TGCGCCAGCAGCTTGCGGACTAGCGGGGAGGGGACC.

The CDR3 region is CSADGTAQETQYF. The CDR3 bases that were read are TGCAGTGCAGACGGGACAGCCCAAGAGACC. V and J are TRBV20-1 and TRBJ2-5; 7 bases agree with TRBD1. The CDR3 goes on 3 residues after the read ends, and that part is filled in from the germline J gene. The CDR3 runs 13 residues. Trimming removed 6 bases from V and 1 base from J; junction bases left unmatched: 5. Germline V gene sequence: CDR1 DFQATT, CDR2 SNEGSKA (reference sequence).

The CDR3 DNA, read in part, is TGTGCCAGCAGACCCTCTGGACAGGGAGGATACGAG. It codes for CASRPSGQGGYE. The whole CDR3 sequence reads CASRPSGQGGYEQYF. This chain uses TRBV2 with TRBJ2-7, with 8 bases aligning to TRBD1. Read coverage stops 3 residues before the CDR3 terminus; the germline J gene supplies the remainder. Germline values: CDR1 SNHLY, CDR2 FYNNEI. The CDR3 spans 15 residues. V lost 6 bases to trimming and J lost 4 bases; unmatched junction nucleotides: 11. The whole variable domain, remainder taken from reference TRBV2 and TRBJ2-7, is EPEVTQTPSHQVTQMGQEVILRCVPISNHLYFYWYRQILGQKVEFLVSFYNNEISEKSEIFDDQFSVERPDGSNFTLKIRSTKLEDSAMYFCASRPSGQGGYEQYFGPGTRLTVT.

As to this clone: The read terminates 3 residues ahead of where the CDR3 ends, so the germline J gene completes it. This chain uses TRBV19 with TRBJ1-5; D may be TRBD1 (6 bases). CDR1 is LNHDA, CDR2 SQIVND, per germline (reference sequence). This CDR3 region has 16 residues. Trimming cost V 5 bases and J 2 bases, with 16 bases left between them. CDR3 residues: CASSGTIQGGNQPQHF. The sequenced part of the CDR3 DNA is TGTGCCAGTAGTGGCACGATACAGGGTGGCAATCAGCCC.

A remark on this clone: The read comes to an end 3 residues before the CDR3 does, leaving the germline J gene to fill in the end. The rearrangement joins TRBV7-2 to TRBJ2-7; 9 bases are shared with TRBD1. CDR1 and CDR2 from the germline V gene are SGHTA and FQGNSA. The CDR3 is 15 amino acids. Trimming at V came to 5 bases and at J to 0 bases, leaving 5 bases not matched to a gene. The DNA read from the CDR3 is TGTGCCAGCAGCGTTTACAGGGGGCGCTCCTACGAG. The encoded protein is CASSVYRGRSYE. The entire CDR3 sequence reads CASSVYRGRSYEQYF.

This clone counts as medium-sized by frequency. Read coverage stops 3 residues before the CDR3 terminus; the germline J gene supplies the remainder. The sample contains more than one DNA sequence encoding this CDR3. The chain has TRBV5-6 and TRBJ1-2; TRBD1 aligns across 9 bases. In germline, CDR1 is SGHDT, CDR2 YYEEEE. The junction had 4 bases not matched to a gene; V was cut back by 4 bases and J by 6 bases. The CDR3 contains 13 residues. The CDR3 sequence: CASSLRQGDGYTF. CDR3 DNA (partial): TGTGCCAGCAGCCTACGACAGGGGGATGGC. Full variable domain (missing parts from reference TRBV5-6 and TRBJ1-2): DAGVTQSPTHLIKTRGQQVTLRCSPKSGHDTVSWYQQALGQGPQFIFQYYEEEERQRGNFPDRFSGHQFPNYSSELNVNALLLGDSALYLCASSLRQGDGYTFGSGTRLTVV.

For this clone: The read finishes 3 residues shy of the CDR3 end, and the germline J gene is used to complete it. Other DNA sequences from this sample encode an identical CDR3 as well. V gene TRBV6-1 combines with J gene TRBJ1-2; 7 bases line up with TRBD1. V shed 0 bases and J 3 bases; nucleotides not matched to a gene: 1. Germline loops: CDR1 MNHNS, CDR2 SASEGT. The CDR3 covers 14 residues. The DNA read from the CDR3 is TGTGCCAGCAGTGAAGCGCAGGGGGACTATGGC. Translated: CASSEAQGDYG. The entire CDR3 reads CASSEAQGDYGYTF.

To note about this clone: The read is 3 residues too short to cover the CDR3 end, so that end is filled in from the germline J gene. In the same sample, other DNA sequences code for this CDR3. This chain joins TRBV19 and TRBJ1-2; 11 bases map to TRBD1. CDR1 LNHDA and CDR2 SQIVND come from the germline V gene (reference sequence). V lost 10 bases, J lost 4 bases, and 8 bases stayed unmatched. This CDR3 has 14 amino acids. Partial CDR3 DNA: TGTGCCACCGGGCGGGGACAGGGGGGCTATGGC. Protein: CATGRGQGGYG. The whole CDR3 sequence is CATGRGQGGYGYTF.

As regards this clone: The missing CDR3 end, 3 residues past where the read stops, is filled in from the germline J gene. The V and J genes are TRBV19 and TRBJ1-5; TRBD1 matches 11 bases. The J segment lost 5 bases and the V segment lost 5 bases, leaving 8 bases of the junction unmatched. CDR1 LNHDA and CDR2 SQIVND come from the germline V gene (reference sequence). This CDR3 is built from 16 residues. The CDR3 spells CASSFAGQGDDQPQHF. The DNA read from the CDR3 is TGTGCCAGTAGTTTTGCGGGACAGGGGGACGATCAGCCC.

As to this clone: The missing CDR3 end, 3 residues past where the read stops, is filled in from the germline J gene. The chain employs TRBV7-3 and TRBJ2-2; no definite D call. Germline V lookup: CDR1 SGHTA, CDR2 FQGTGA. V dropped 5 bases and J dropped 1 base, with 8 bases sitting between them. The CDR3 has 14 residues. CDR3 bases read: TGTGCCAGCAGCCCCACACGGAACACCGGGGAG. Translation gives CASSPTRNTGE. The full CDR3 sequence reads CASSPTRNTGELFF.

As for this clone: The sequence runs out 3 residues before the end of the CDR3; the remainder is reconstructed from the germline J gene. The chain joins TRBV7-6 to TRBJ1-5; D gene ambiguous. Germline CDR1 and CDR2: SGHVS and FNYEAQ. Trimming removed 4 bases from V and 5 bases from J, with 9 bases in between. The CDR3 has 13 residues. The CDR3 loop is CASSSRSDQPQHF. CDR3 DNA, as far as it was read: TGTGCCAGCAGCTCCAGGTCCGATCAGCCC.

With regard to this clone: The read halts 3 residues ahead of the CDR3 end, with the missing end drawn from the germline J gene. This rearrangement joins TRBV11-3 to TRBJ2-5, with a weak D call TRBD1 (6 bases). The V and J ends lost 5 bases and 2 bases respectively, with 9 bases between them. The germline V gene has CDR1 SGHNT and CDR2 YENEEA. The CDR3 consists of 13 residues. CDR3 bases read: TGTGCCAGCAGCCTTGGACAGCAAGAGACC. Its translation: CASSLGQQET. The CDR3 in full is CASSLGQQETQYF.

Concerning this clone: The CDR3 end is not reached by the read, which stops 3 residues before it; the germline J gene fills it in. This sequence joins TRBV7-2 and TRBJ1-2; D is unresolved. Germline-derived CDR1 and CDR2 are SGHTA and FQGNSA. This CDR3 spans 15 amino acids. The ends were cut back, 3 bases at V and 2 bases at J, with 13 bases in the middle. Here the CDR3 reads CASSFVQRENYGYTF. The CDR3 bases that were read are TGTGCCAGCAGCTTTGTACAGAGAGAGAACTATGGC.

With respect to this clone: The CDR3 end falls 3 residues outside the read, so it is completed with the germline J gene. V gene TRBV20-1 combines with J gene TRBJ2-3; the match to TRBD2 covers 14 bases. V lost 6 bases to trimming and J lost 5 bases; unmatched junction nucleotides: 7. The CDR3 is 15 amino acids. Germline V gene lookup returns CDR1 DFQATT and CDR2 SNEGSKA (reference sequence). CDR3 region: CSALGLAGVGDTQYF. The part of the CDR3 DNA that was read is TGCAGTGCGTTGGGACTAGCGGGAGTTGGAGATACG.

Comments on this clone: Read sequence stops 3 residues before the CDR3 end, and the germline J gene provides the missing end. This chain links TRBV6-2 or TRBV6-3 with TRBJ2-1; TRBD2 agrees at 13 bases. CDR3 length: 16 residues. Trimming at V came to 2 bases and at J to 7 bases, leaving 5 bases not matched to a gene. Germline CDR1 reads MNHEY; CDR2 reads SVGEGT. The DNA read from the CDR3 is TGTGCCAGCAGTTACGAGGAGACTAGCGGGAGGAATGAG. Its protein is CASSYEETSGRNE. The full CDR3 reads CASSYEETSGRNEQFF.

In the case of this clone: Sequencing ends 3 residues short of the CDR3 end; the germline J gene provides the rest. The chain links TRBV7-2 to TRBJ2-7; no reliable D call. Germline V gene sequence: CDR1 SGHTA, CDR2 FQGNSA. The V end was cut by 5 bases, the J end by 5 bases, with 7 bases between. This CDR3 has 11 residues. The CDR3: CASSPKDEQYF. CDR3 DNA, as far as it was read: TGTGCCAGCAGCCCGAAGGACGAG.